This paragraph reports one TCR beta chain. No cognate antigen has been identified for it. No clone much larger than this one lies a single base away; base qualities are absent. Including the terminal cysteine and phenylalanine, the CDR3 comprises 15 residues. Only the CDR3 DNA is retained, 45 bases long and in frame from the first base. Compared with germline, V lacks 0 bases and J lacks 8 bases; bases without a gene match: 0. The germline V gene encodes CDR1 KGHSH and CDR2 LQKENI. To prepare the library, the immunoSEQ multiplex PCR assay was applied. Held by TCRdb, this immuneACCESS table contains in-frame sequences only and omits some clones. Under half of the omission traces to an unresolved V gene where checked; the cause of the rest is unknown. For this sample there are 100,000 or so clones; roughly four fifths appear just once. Approximately 9.4% of the sample is taken by the ten largest. This record belongs to a study of control samples from healthy donors and cancer patients (dated by TCRdb to the early 2020s).

Sequenced input: blood. This sequence was found in a woman aged 60-75 years in good health. The chain is assembled from TRBV18 and TRBJ2-1; 14 central bases correspond to TRBD2. DNA sequence: TGTGCCAGCTCACCACCGGGACTAGCGGGAGATGAGCAGTTCTTC. Translation gives CASSPPGLAGDEQFF.